This TCR beta chain was documented in a study of response to subunit inactivated influenza vaccine. Study-wide findings and caveats: The authors suggested that every seasonal influenza vaccination recruits few new T cells.

The CDR3 is made up of 16 amino acids. With 0 bases clipped from V and 4 bases from J, the junction kept 4 bases outside the gene matches. Germline V gives CDR1 SGHRS, CDR2 YFSETQ. TCRdb reprocessed the RT-PCR reads via MiXCR and lists one record per CDR3 protein. The data contain roughly 190,000 distinct CDR3 sequences, about an eighth of them seen just once; the ten biggest clones take up roughly 26%. A remark on this clonotype: As yet, its antigen is unknown.

This TCR derives from a man in his fifties who received an inactivated influenza vaccine. This material consisted of CD8+ T cells sorted from PBMCs, taken more than 4 days after vaccination. The gene calls are TRBV5-1 and TRBJ2-1; 10 nucleotides match TRBD2. CDR3 residues: CASSLVLAGEYNEQFF. The DNA for the CDR3 is TGCGCCAGCAGCTTGGTGCTAGCGGGAGAATACAATGAGCAGTTCTTC.